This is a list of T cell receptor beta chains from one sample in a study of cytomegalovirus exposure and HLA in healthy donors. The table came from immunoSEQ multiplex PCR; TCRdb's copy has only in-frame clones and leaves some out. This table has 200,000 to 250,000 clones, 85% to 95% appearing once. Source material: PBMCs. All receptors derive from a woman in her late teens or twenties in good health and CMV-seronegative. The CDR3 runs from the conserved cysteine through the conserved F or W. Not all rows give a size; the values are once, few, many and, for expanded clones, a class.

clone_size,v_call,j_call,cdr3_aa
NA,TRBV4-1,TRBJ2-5,CASSQVGASGRTQYF
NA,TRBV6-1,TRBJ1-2,CATGQGNGYTF
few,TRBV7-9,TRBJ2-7,CASSSYTAAEQYF
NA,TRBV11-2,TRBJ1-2,CASSPTGDGYTF
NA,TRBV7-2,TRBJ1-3,CASNPTGGNTIYF
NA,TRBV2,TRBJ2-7,CASKRLAGDISYEQYF
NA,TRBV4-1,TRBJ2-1,CASSQSLGLAGSNEQFF
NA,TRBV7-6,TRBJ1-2,CASSPLTSGPLNYGYTF
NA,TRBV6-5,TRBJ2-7,CASSNRDRTYEQYF
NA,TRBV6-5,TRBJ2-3,CASSYSNAGAGDTQYF
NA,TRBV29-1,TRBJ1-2,CSVETGGFRLDGYTF
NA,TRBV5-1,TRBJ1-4,CASSFIPDSVEKLFF
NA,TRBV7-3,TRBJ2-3,CASSPSGSVTDTQYF
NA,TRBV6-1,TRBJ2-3,CASSSTPAATDTQYF
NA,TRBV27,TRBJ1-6,CASSLGRSSPLHF
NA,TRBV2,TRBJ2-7,CASIPLGSGEQYF
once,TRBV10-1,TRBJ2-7,CASSDGGLRYEQYF
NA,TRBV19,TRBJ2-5,CASSILGGGVSETQYF
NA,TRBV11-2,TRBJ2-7,CASSGSGVEQYF
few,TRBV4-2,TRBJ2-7,CASSQGAGYEQYF
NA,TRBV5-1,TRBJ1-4,CASSLGPGALSEKLFF
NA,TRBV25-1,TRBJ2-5,CASSSRETQYF
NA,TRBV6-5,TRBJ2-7,CASRTIRDRTYEQYF
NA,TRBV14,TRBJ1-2,CASSGRGPVYGYTF
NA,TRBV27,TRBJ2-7,CASRASGSLNSYEQYF
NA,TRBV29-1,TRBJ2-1,CSVEARTVSYNEQFF
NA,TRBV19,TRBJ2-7,CASSIRLAGKYFIEQYF
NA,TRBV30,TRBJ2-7,CAWRTYGSTYEQYF
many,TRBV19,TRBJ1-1,CASSAGGSSNTEAFF
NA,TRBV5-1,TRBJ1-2,CASSLVGLNYGYTF
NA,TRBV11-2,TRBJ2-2,CAGTRSGELFF
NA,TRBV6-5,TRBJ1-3,CASRETGSSGNTIYF
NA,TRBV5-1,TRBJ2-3,CASSFRSSTDTQYF
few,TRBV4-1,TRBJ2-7,CASSQFFPDTYSYEQYF
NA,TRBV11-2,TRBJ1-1,CASRPGGSTEAFF
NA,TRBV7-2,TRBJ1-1,CASSRGQGVPEAFF
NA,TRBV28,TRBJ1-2,CASSLEMADYGYTF
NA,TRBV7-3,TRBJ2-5,CASSFAPQGAQYF
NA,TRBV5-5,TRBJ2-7,CASSFPGIYEQYF
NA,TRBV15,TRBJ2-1,CATSRAGTGGGEQFF
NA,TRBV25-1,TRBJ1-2,CASSATTGGDGYTF
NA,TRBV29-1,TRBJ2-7,CSVSTPGQGAGEQYF
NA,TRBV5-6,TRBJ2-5,CASSFGGGRETQYF
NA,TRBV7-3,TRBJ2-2,CASSLRDSTGELFF
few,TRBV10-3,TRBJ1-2,CAISSGTNDGYTF
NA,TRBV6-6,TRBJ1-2,CASSVDRINGYTF